This TCR beta chain was sequenced in a study of OX40 agonist ivuxolimab in advanced cancers. About the study as a whole: The costimulatory receptor OX40 (CD134) was targeted by ivuxolimab, a fully human IgG2 agonistic monoclonal antibody. Intravenous ivuxolimab was administered to patients every 2 weeks at six dose levels: 0.01, 0.1, 0.3, 1.5, 3 and 10 mg/kg. Prior anti-PD-1, anti-PD-L1 or anti-CTLA-4 therapy was permitted, and 40% of dose-escalation patients had received checkpoint inhibitors. Partial responses occurred in three dose-escalation patients: two with cutaneous melanoma and one with hepatocellular carcinoma. Among the roughly 52 dose-escalation patients, 19 had hepatocellular carcinoma, 15 or so melanoma, 9 renal cell carcinoma and 9 head and neck cancer. In the dose-escalation cohort, approximately 80% of patients were male, and the mean age was around 65 years with a range of roughly 23 to 90. The paper describes the monotherapy dose-escalation part (N = 52 patients) of the phase I trial of ivuxolimab. The point of sequencing TCRbeta in the periphery was to test whether ivuxolimab changed TCR sequence diversity and drove clonal T-cell expansion.

Genomic DNA was extracted from sorted cells for sequencing of the TCRbeta CDR3 region. The immunoSEQ Assay was used for sequencing of TCRbeta CDR3 regions. Not all clones reach the TCRdb copy of this immuneACCESS table, which keeps in-frame sequences only. Checked studies attribute under half of the gap to unresolved V genes and leave the rest unexplained. The sample table lists around 70,000 clones, around 83% of them with a count of one. The ten largest clones take up 2.5% of the sample. Its CDR3 holds 14 amino acids, cysteine through phenylalanine. The kept DNA is CDR3 alone, 42 bases in frame from the first base. V trim: 3 bases; J trim: 5 bases; unmatched bases: 5. CDR1 SGHRS and CDR2 YFSETQ are derived from the germline V gene. This clone has more than one count but fewer than ten. This clone's antigen is unknown. No base quality values were provided; no much bigger clone lies one nucleotide off.

Patients with a history of autoimmune disease or receiving systemic immunosuppression were excluded from the trial. In every dose cohort, peripheral blood was drawn for TCR sequencing at baseline, cycle 4 day 1, and cycle 7 day 1. The samples were taken from a phase I, first-in-human, multicenter, open-label dose-escalation trial of ivuxolimab. Adults with locally advanced or metastatic head and neck squamous cell, hepatocellular, melanoma or renal cell carcinoma were enrolled in the trial. Before TCR sequencing, CD4+ T cells and CD8+ T cells from peripheral blood were sorted into separate populations. What the study reported, not specific to this receptor: At doses of 0.1 to 3.0 mg/kg, clonal expansion of both CD4+ and CD8+ blood T cells was observed from baseline to week 6. Antigen specificity was not determined for the clonally expanded peripheral T cells. Partial responders in the 0.1-3.0 mg/kg groups had among the lowest normalized peripheral clonal expansion, especially among CD8+ T cells. After ivuxolimab, more expanded clones were found on average in CD8+ T cells than in CD4+ T cells. Low levels of normalized T-cell clonal expansion were also seen in some patients who did not respond.

Specimen: CD4+ or CD8+ T cells sorted from blood, collected in a trial of the OX40 agonist ivuxolimab. Rearrangement joined TRBV5-1 to TRBJ2-5; a stretch of 9 junction bases matches TRBD1. The receptor's source is an adult with an advanced solid tumor such as melanoma, head and neck, liver or kidney cancer. The DNA sequence reads TGCGCCAGCAGCTATACAGGGGGCGCCGAGACCCAGTACTTC. Its translation is CASSYTGGAETQYF.